The 29 T cell receptor beta chains listed next were all sequenced from one sample in a study of shared clonotypes between healthy human individuals. This table comes from immunoSEQ multiplex PCR, and its TCRdb copy is limited to in-frame clones, with some not included. The sample lists some 650,000 clones, approximately 97% seen once, with less than 0.065% in the top ten. The sample consisted of naive CD4+ T cells sorted from blood. Subset denoted: CD45RA+ positively selected. The receptors were gathered from a woman under 40 in good health.

This chain connects TRBV5-1 to TRBJ1-1, with TRBD1 identical over 8 bases. The ends lost 5 bases at V and 3 bases at J; junction bases unmatched: 6. This CDR3 is built from 14 residues. Germline V CDR1 and CDR2: SGHRS, YFSETQ. DNA for the CDR3: TGCGCCAGCAGGGACAGGGTCTCAGACACTGAAGCTTTCTTT. Its protein product is CASRDRVSDTEAFF.

This clone was detected once. The sample carries other DNA sequences with the same CDR3. The chain carries TRBV28 and TRBJ1-3; D is unclear. V gave up 2 bases and J gave up 0 bases, with 5 bases separating them. CDR3 length: 14 amino acids. Germline-derived CDR1 and CDR2 are MDHEN and SYDVKM. The CDR3 coding sequence is TGTGCCAGCAGTTTACCAGCCTCTGGAAACACCATATATTTT. Its protein is CASSLPASGNTIYF.

The gene calls are TRBV5-3 and TRBJ1-1; maybe TRBD1 (5 bases). TRBV5-3 is placed among ORFs of uncertain function. The CDR3 length is 13 residues. V was shortened by 4 bases and J by 4 bases, with 11 bases between the two germline ends. CDR3 nucleotides: TGTGCCAGAAGCCTTTTAGACAGCACTGAAGCTTTCTTT. It is translated as CARSLLDSTEAFF.

The CDR3 DNA reads as TGTGCCAGCAGCGAGGTTGATGTAGGGCAGTACTTC. Protein product: CASSEVDVGQYF. The chain links TRBV2 to TRBJ2-7, with D hard to call. V lost 6 bases and J 9 bases, leaving 15 bases between the germline ends. Germline V gene lookup returns CDR1 SNHLY and CDR2 FYNNEI. This CDR3 comprises 12 residues.

The chain uses TRBV28 and TRBJ1-1; no firm D call. The V gene's germline CDR1 is MDHEN and CDR2 SYDVKM. The CDR3 has 12 residues. V was shortened by 6 bases and J by 4 bases, with 9 bases between the two germline ends. This chain's CDR3 is CASSALSTEAFF. CDR3 bases: TGTGCCAGCAGCGCCCTAAGCACTGAAGCTTTCTTT.

This chain connects TRBV18 to TRBJ2-1; 7 nucleotides align to TRBD2. Germline assignment: CDR1 KGHSH and CDR2 LQKENI. Trimming took 4 bases from V and 0 from J; bases not matched to a gene: 15. The CDR3 has 19 amino acids. The CDR3 reads CASSLLTTSGESSYNEQFF. CDR3 nucleotide sequence: TGTGCCAGCTCACTCCTAACGACGAGCGGGGAAAGCTCCTACAATGAGCAGTTCTTC.

The rearrangement links TRBV4-1 to TRBJ1-4; no clear D gene. The CDR3 runs 12 residues. Germline V gene sequence: CDR1 MGHRA, CDR2 YSYEKL. V was shortened by 4 bases and J by 6 bases, with 6 bases between the two germline ends. The CDR3 region is CASSLPHEKLFF. CDR3 bases: TGCGCCAGCAGCCTTCCCCATGAAAAACTGTTTTTT.

The CDR3 DNA is TGTGCCAGCAGCGCACAGGGTGGGAATGAAAAACTGTTTTTT. It translates to CASSAQGGNEKLFF. The gene calls are TRBV7-9 and TRBJ1-4; perhaps TRBD1 as D (6 bases). Germline CDR1 reads SEHNR; CDR2 reads FQNEAQ (reference sequence). The CDR3 length is 14 residues. The germline V and J ends were trimmed by 5 bases and 5 bases, with 12 bases remaining between them.

The rearrangement joins TRBV19 to TRBJ2-3; 10 positions agree with TRBD2. The germline V gene has CDR1 LNHDA and CDR2 SQIVND (reference sequence). This CDR3 is 15 amino acids long. V lost 5 bases, J lost 0 bases, and 2 bases stayed unmatched. Here the CDR3 reads CASSVTSGSTDTQYF. CDR3 sequence (DNA): TGTGCCAGTAGTGTGACTAGCGGGAGCACAGATACGCAGTATTTT.

The gene calls are TRBV10-2 and TRBJ2-1, with 13 nucleotides matching TRBD2. This CDR3 contains 19 residues. V dropped 4 bases and J dropped 3; count of bases not matched to a gene: 12. Germline CDR1 is WSHSY and CDR2 is SAAADI. CDR3 sequence (DNA): TGCGCCAGCAGTGGGACTAGCGGGAGCACAGGAGGGGTCTACAATGAGCAGTTCTTC. Protein product: CASSGTSGSTGGVYNEQFF.

The gene calls are TRBV7-9 and TRBJ1-3, with a weak D call TRBD1 (5 bases). The germline gives CDR1 SEHNR, CDR2 FQNEAQ (reference sequence). The CDR3 is 16 amino acids. Deletions cut 6 bases from V and 0 bases from J, with 15 bases between. CDR3 coding DNA: TGTGCCAGCAGGAAAACCAGGGCACGCTCTGGAAACACCATATATTTT. Its protein product is CASRKTRARSGNTIYF.

CDR3 DNA sequence: TGTGCCAGCAGGAGGACAGCTAGCACAGATACGCAGTATTTT. It translates to CASRRTASTDTQYF. The rearrangement joins TRBV14 to TRBJ2-3; the D gene is possibly TRBD1 (6 bases). The germline V gene has CDR1 SGHDN and CDR2 FVKESK. The CDR3 length is 14 residues. Trimming removed 6 bases at V and 0 bases at J, with 10 bases between.

This chain links TRBV5-8 with TRBJ2-7; TRBD1 agrees at 9 bases. The CDR3 length is 15 residues. V trimming: 4 bases; J trimming: 5 bases; junction bases outside the gene matches: 10. The germline V gene encodes CDR1 SGHTS and CDR2 YDEGEE. The CDR3 here is CASSPRTGVFHEQYF. CDR3 DNA: TGTGCCAGCAGCCCCAGGACAGGGGTGTTCCACGAGCAGTACTTC. The entire variable domain, with the rest obtained from reference TRBV5-8 and TRBJ2-7, is as follows: EAGVTQSPTHLIKTRGQQATLRCSPISGHTSVYWYQQALGLGLQFLLWYDEGEERNRGNFPPRFSGRQFPNYSSELNVNALELEDSALYLCASSPRTGVFHEQYFGPGTRLTVT.

The chain joins TRBV19 to TRBJ1-1; D unclear. Germline assignment: CDR1 LNHDA and CDR2 SQIVND (reference sequence). This CDR3 comprises 14 residues. V shed 5 bases and J shed 1 base, with 11 bases lying between them. The DNA of the CDR3 is TGTGCCAGTAGTCGTGGAGGATGGAACACTGAAGCTTTCTTT. It encodes CASSRGGWNTEAFF.

The J gene is TRBJ2-7, the V gene TRBV10-2, with D possibly matching TRBD2 (6 bases). CDR1 and CDR2 (germline): WSHSY, SAAADI. V was trimmed by 6 bases and J by 2 bases, leaving 11 bases between them. The CDR3 loop spans 13 amino acids. CDR3 in amino acids: CASRLAAAYEQYF. CDR3 DNA: TGCGCCAGCAGACTAGCCGCCGCCTACGAGCAGTACTTC.

The rearrangement uses TRBV18 and TRBJ2-5, with TRBD2 matching 14 bases. There are 20 residues in the CDR3. The V gene end was trimmed by 2 bases and the J gene end by 3 bases; junction bases not matched to a gene: 14. Germline V CDR1 and CDR2: KGHSH, LQKENI. CDR3 residues: CASSPIRRTGTSGSKETQYF. CDR3 in DNA: TGTGCCAGCTCACCAATCAGAAGAACAGGGACTAGCGGGAGTAAAGAGACCCAGTACTTC.

This chain uses TRBV28 with TRBJ2-7; D is perhaps TRBD2 (6 bases). V dropped 5 bases and J dropped 3 bases, with 14 bases sitting between them. The CDR3 totals 14 residues. Germline V gene sequence: CDR1 MDHEN, CDR2 SYDVKM. DNA of the CDR3: TGTGCCAGCAGTGAATGGCGGGGTGGCTACGAGCAGTACTTC. Translating gives CASSEWRGGYEQYF. The complete variable domain, with remaining parts taken from reference TRBV28 and TRBJ2-7, reads DVKVTQSSRYLVKRTGEKVFLECVQDMDHENMFWYRQDPGLGLRLIYFSYDVKMKEKGDIPEGYSVSREKKERFSLILESASTNQTSMYLCASSEWRGGYEQYFGPGTRLTVT.

The sample holds one count of this clone. The chain couples TRBV5-1 to TRBJ2-5; TRBD2 matches 8 bases. The CDR3 spans 14 residues. Germline V gives CDR1 SGHRS, CDR2 YFSETQ. V trimming: 5 bases; J trimming: 4 bases; junction bases outside the gene matches: 7. The CDR3 is CASRSGSPPETQYF. The DNA for the CDR3 is TGCGCCAGCAGAAGCGGGAGCCCTCCAGAGACCCAGTACTTC.

A word on this clone: In the same sample, other DNA sequences code for this CDR3. The CDR3 loop is CASSYEAGIYEQYF. Here the CDR3 DNA reads TGTGCCAGCAGTTACGAGGCAGGGATCTACGAGCAGTACTTC. The chain links TRBV6-6 to TRBJ2-7; tentative D call: TRBD1 (5 bases). The CDR3 is made up of 14 amino acids. Between the trimmed V and J ends, which lost 2 bases and 3 bases, there was a span of 11 bases. Germline V gene lookup returns CDR1 MNHNY and CDR2 SVGAGI (reference sequence).

The chain is built from TRBV7-9 and TRBJ2-7; TRBD1 matches at 8 bases. The germline V gene encodes CDR1 SEHNR and CDR2 FQNEAQ (reference sequence). Trimming took 5 bases from V and 0 from J; bases not matched to a gene: 3. The CDR3 totals 14 residues. CDR3 sequence (DNA): TGTGCCAGCAGCGCACAGGGGGACTCCTACGAGCAGTACTTC. It is translated as CASSAQGDSYEQYF.

The sample holds one count of this clone. The chain has TRBV28 and TRBJ2-1; 11 bases are shared with TRBD2. The CDR3 is made up of 16 amino acids. Germline CDR1 is MDHEN and CDR2 is SYDVKM. Trimming took 5 bases from V and 0 from J; bases not matched to a gene: 3. DNA of the CDR3: TGTGCCAGCAGTGCAACTAGCGGGGGCTCCTACAATGAGCAGTTCTTC. Translation: CASSATSGGSYNEQFF.

CDR3 sequence reads: CASSKDAGGRELFF. DNA of the CDR3: TGTGCCAGCAGCAAAGATGCAGGGGGCAGGGAACTGTTTTTT. The chain joins TRBV21-1 to TRBJ1-4; no check of the table's D call, TRBD1, against the DNA was made. TRBV21-1 is described as a pseudogene. The length of the CDR3 is 14 residues.

The chain employs TRBV5-8 and TRBJ2-5; D gene ambiguous. The J call may be wrong; the DNA end is better matched by TRBJ2-7. Germline-derived CDR1 and CDR2 are SGHTS and YDEGEE. The CDR3 has 13 amino acids. CDR3 nucleotide sequence: TGTGCCAGCAGCTTGTGGAGCGAGATCGAGCAGTACTTC. Protein: CASSLWSEIEQYF.

With respect to this clone: The sample contains more than one DNA sequence encoding this CDR3. The gene calls are TRBV5-1 and TRBJ2-2; D could derive from TRBD1 or TRBD2 (5 bases each). The CDR3 totals 15 residues. Germline V gives CDR1 SGHRS, CDR2 YFSETQ. The ends were cut back, 4 bases at V and 0 bases at J, with 10 bases in the middle. The CDR3, as DNA: TGCGCCAGCAGCACCGGGACGGCGAACACCGGGGAGCTGTTTTTT. Translated: CASSTGTANTGELFF.

The chain uses TRBV29-1 and TRBJ1-2; TRBD1 matches at 7 bases. V dropped 4 bases and J dropped 5; count of bases not matched to a gene: 16. The CDR3 totals 16 residues. Germline CDR1 is SQVTM and CDR2 is ANQGSEA. In nucleotides, the CDR3 is TGCAGCGTTGGGGAGGGGGCGCTAGGTTATGGGTATGGCTACACCTTC. It encodes CSVGEGALGYGYGYTF. The entire variable domain, with the rest obtained from reference TRBV29-1 and TRBJ1-2, is as follows: SAVISQKPSRDICQRGTSLTIQCQVDSQVTMMFWYRQQPGQSLTLIATANQGSEATYESGFVIDKFPISRPNLTFSTLTVSNMSPEDSSIYLCSVGEGALGYGYGYTFGSGTRLTVV.

The rearrangement joins TRBV19 to TRBJ2-1; D is undetermined. The V gene lost 3 bases and the J gene lost 8 bases, with 14 bases spanning the gap. This CDR3 spans 14 amino acids. Germline loops: CDR1 LNHDA, CDR2 SQIVND (reference sequence). The CDR3 loop is CASSIGTANDEQFF. DNA of the CDR3: TGTGCCAGTAGTATTGGAACTGCCAACGATGAGCAGTTCTTC.

This chain connects TRBV5-4 to TRBJ2-7, with TRBD2 identical over 14 bases. V lost 4 bases to trimming and J lost 5 bases; unmatched junction nucleotides: 8. CDR1 SGHNT and CDR2 YYREEE come from the germline V gene (reference sequence). The CDR3 sequence is 16 residues long. CDR3 protein: CASSVTGLAGVDEQYF. DNA of the CDR3: TGTGCCAGCAGCGTGACGGGACTAGCGGGAGTGGACGAGCAGTACTTC.

The chain has TRBV27 and TRBJ2-7, with D possibly matching TRBD2 (5 bases). Germline-derived CDR1 and CDR2 are MNHEY and SMNVEV (reference sequence). This CDR3 comprises 14 residues. V lost 0 bases, J lost 2 bases, and 8 bases lay in between. The CDR3 spells CASSLSGITYEQYF. Written as DNA, the CDR3 is TGTGCCAGCAGTTTATCCGGGATCACCTACGAGCAGTACTTC.

The chain has TRBV6-5 and TRBJ2-7; possible D gene TRBD1, 6 bases. Germline-derived CDR1 and CDR2 are MNHEY and SVGAGI. The CDR3 is 14 amino acids. The V end was cut by 7 bases, the J end by 3 bases, with 16 bases between. CDR3 loop: CASTPSGQNYEQYF. CDR3 nucleotide sequence: TGTGCCAGCACCCCCTCGGGACAAAACTACGAGCAGTACTTC.